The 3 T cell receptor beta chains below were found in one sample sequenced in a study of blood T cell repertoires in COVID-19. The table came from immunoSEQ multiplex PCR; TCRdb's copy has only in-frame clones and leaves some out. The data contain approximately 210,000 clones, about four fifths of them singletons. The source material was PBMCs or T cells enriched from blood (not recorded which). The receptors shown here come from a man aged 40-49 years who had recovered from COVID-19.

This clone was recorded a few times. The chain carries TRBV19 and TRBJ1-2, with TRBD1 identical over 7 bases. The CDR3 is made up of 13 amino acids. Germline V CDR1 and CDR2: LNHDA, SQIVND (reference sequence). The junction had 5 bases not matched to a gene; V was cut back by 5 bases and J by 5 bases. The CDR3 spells CASSPGQTYGYTF. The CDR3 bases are TGTGCCAGTAGTCCGGGACAGACTTATGGCTACACCTTC. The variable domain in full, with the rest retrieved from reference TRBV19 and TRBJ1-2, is DGGITQSPKYLFRKEGQNVTLSCEQNLNHDAMYWYRQDPGQGLRLIYYSQIVNDFQKGDIAEGYSVSREKKESFPLTVTSAQKNPTAFYLCASSPGQTYGYTFGSGTRLTVV.

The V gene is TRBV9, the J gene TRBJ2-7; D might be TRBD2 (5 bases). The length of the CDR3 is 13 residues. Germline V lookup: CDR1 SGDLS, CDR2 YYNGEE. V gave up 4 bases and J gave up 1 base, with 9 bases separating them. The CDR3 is CASSLPGSYEQYF. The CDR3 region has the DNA TGTGCCAGCAGCCTGCCGGGATCCTACGAGCAGTACTTC. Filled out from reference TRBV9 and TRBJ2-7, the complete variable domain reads DSGVTQTPKHLITATGQRVTLRCSPRSGDLSVYWYQQSLDQGLQFLIQYYNGEERAKGNILERFSAQQFPDLHSELNLSSLELGDSALYFCASSLPGSYEQYFGPGTRLTVT.

The CDR3 DNA reads TGTGCCAGCAGTTTGAGGGGGCGGCAGTTCTTC. This translates into CASSLRGRQFF. The chain couples TRBV27 to TRBJ2-1, with TRBD1 identical over 7 bases. Per germline, CDR1 MNHEY and CDR2 SMNVEV (reference sequence). This CDR3 contains 11 residues. With V trimmed by 3 bases and J by 12 bases, 2 bases remained unmatched.